This T cell receptor (beta chain) was recovered during a study of identical twins. V lost 6 bases and J lost 10, with 15 bases in between. In germline, CDR1 is MNHNY, CDR2 SVGAGI (reference sequence). This CDR3 is built from 12 residues. Unique molecular identifiers were present on cDNA, and template switching added a universal primer site. TCRdb recomputed calls from the 5' RACE reads with MiXCR, one row per CDR3 protein. The sample comprises around 200,000 distinct CDR3 sequences, less than 9.5% of which are singletons, and 5% to 6% rests with the top ten. This clonotype was seen a few times. The antigen is not known. Study observations and caveats: These conclusions were based on statistical analysis (cross-sectional, not following the same donors).

The sequencing sample was made of memory (CD45RO+) T cells sorted from blood. The source is a young woman in good health. This chain joins TRBV6-6 and TRBJ1-2; D is perhaps TRBD1 (6 bases). The CDR3 nucleotides read TGTGCCAGCAGGGGGGACATCGCTTTCTACACCTTC. Translating gives CASRGDIAFYTF.